Listed below are T cell receptor beta chains from one sample, sequenced in a study of blood T cell repertoires in COVID-19. Clones were sequenced by immunoSEQ multiplex PCR, and TCRdb holds only the in-frame ones, with some missing. The data contain about 210,000 clones, less than 90% of them singletons. The sequenced sample was peripheral blood. These receptors were obtained from an elderly woman with COVID-19, enrolled during active disease. Both conserved end residues are part of each CDR3. Each record gives: CDR3 DNA, CDR3 protein, J gene, clone size, V gene, D gene. D genes are given only for firm matches. Size values are once, few and many counts, or a class for expanded clones, and some rows have none.

TGTGCCATCAGATCGGGGGGGCTATTAGATGGCACTGAAGCTTTCTTT | CAIRSGGLLDGTEAFF | TRBJ1-1 | NA | TRBV10-3 | NA
TGCGCCAGCAGCAAGTCACAGGGGGCCACCGGGGAGCTGTTTTTT | CASSKSQGATGELFF | TRBJ2-2 | NA | TRBV5-1 | TRBD1
TGTGCCAGTAGTATCCCGGGACAGTTCTATGGCTACACCTTC | CASSIPGQFYGYTF | TRBJ1-2 | NA | TRBV19 | TRBD1
TGTGCCAGCAGCTTAGTGGCCAGGGCCCAAGCTGGGGCCAACGTCCTGACTTTC | CASSLVARAQAGANVLTF | TRBJ2-6 | NA | TRBV7-2 | NA
TGTGCCAGCAGTTACCGGGGACAGGGGATAAACAATGAGCAGTTCTTC | CASSYRGQGINNEQFF | TRBJ2-1 | NA | TRBV6-6 | TRBD1
TGTGCCAGCAGCTTAGGGCAGGGGGCACGCTACGAGCAGTACTTC | CASSLGQGARYEQYF | TRBJ2-7 | NA | TRBV7-2 | TRBD1
TGTGCCAGCAGCCAACAAGACAGGGGGCCCAAAAACATTCAGTACTTC | CASSQQDRGPKNIQYF | TRBJ2-4 | NA | TRBV3-1/TRBV3-2 | TRBD1
TGTGCCAGCAGTCACCGACAGGTGGCAGAGACCCAGTACTTC | CASSHRQVAETQYF | TRBJ2-5 | NA | TRBV6-2/TRBV6-3 | NA
TGTGCCAGCAGCGCCGGCCTTGGGGCGGGGAAAGAGACCCAGTACTTC | CASSAGLGAGKETQYF | TRBJ2-5 | once | TRBV11-3 | NA
TGCGCCAGCAGCTTCAGCGGGGGGCAAATCGGGGAGCTGTTTTTT | CASSFSGGQIGELFF | TRBJ2-2 | NA | TRBV5-1 | TRBD2
TGTGCCATCAGGGCGGCGGGGGCAGGGGAGACCCAGTACTTC | CAIRAAGAGETQYF | TRBJ2-5 | NA | TRBV10-3 | NA
TGTGCCACCAGCAGAGTAGGGAGGGGAGTTGGCTACACCTTC | CATSRVGRGVGYTF | TRBJ1-2 | NA | TRBV15 | NA
TGTGCCAGCTCACCACCCGGGTATAGCTACGAGCAGTACTTC | CASSPPGYSYEQYF | TRBJ2-7 | NA | TRBV18 | NA
TGTGCCATCAGCCCGGGACTAGCGGGGGAAGGTGAGCAGTTCTTC | CAISPGLAGEGEQFF | TRBJ2-1 | NA | TRBV10-3 | TRBD2
TGTGCCAGCAGTTCACCTCGGGAGGGGAGAGGAGGCTACACCTTC | CASSSPREGRGGYTF | TRBJ1-2 | once | TRBV6-5 | NA
TGTGCCAGCAGTGCCTCTCAGGGGGTCTCCTACAATGAGCAGTTCTTC | CASSASQGVSYNEQFF | TRBJ2-1 | NA | TRBV27 | TRBD1
TGCGCCAGCAGCTCCTCAGGGATGGGCACTGAAGCTTTCTTT | CASSSSGMGTEAFF | TRBJ1-1 | NA | TRBV5-1 | NA